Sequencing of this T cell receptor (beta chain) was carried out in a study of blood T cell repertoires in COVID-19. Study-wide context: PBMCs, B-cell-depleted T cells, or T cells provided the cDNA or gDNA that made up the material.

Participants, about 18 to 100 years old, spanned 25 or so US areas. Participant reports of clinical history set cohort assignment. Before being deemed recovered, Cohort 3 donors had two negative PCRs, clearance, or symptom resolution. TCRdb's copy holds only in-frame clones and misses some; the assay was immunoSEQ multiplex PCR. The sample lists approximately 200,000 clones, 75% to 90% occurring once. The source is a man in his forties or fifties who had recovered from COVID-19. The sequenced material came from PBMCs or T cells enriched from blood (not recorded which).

The CDR3 region is CASSTRTGQAYEQYF. CDR3 coding DNA: TGTGCCAGCAGCACTCGGACAGGGCAGGCCTACGAGCAGTACTTC. This chain uses TRBV7-2 with TRBJ2-7; 8 bases are a match to TRBD1. V shed 5 bases, J shed 2 bases, and the junction held 8 bases outside the gene matches. Germline assignment: CDR1 SGHTA and CDR2 FQGNSA. The CDR3 contains 15 residues.